Here is one TCR beta chain with its context. Repertoires were generated with immunoSEQ multiplex PCR, while TCRdb's copy carries only in-frame clones and drops some. The table includes hundreds of thousands of clones, 88% detected once. This sample is drawn from a study of blood T cell repertoires in COVID-19. Study context: COVID-19 samples, acute and convalescent, were from the United States, Italy and Spain. Sample material is recorded as cDNA or gDNA derived from T cells, B-cell-depleted T cells, or PBMCs.

Participants' own reports of clinical history determined their cohort assignment. Trimming removed 3 bases from V and 8 bases from J, with 13 bases in between. Per the germline V gene, CDR1 is MNHNS and CDR2 is SASEGT. The CDR3 consists of 14 residues. This clonotype originated in a woman aged 40 to 49 with acute COVID-19. The specimen was PBMCs or T cells enriched from blood (not recorded which). V usage is TRBV6-1 and J usage is TRBJ1-4; TRBD1 is a possible D gene (5 bases). The CDR3 sequence: CASSEGPHREKLFF. In DNA form, the CDR3 reads TGTGCCAGCAGTGAGGGCCCCCACAGGGAAAAACTGTTTTTT.